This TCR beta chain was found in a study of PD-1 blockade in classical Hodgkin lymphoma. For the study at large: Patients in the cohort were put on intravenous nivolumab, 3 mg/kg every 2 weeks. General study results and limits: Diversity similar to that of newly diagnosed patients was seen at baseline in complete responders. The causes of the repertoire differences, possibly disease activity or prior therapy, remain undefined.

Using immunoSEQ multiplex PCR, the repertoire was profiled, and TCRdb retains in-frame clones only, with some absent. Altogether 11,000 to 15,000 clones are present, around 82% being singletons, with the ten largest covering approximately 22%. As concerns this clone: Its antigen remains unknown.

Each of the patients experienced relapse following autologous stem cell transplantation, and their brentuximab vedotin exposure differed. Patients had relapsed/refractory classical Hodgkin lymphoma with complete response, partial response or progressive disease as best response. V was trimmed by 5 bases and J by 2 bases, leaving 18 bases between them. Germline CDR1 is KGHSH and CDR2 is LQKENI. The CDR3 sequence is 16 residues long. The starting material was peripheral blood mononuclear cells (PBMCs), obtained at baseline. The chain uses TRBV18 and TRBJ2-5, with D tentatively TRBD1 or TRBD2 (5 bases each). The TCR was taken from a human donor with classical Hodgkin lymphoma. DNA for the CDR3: TGTGCCAGCTCATCGGGGCGGTCGTGGTGGCAAGAGACCCAGTACTTC. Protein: CASSSGRSWWQETQYF.